The 8 T cell receptor beta chains presented below share a single source sample, sequenced in a study of identical twins. TCRdb analysed the 5' RACE reads with MiXCR anew, one entry per CDR3 protein. The sample holds about 18,000 distinct CDR3 sequences, nearly 70% seen once. Sequenced sample: memory (CD45RO+) T cells sorted from blood. These receptors were taken from a woman aged 18-35 years in good health. This table probably holds off-target reads from a library built for another chain.

This clonotype was counted a single time. The chain carries TRBV6-6 and TRBJ2-1; no firm D call. CDR3 length equals 12 residues. Germline V gene data show CDR1 as MNHNY and CDR2 as SVGAGI (reference sequence). V lost 0 bases, J lost 9 bases, and 6 bases lay in between. The CDR3 loop reads CASSYSRLEQFF. The CDR3 region has the DNA TGTGCCAGCAGTTACTCGAGACTTGAGCAGTTCTTC.

The rearrangement joins TRBV20-1 to TRBJ2-3; TRBD2 agrees at 10 bases. V shed 4 bases, J shed 8 bases, and the junction held 12 bases outside the gene matches. This CDR3 is built from 15 residues. Germline loops: CDR1 DFQATT, CDR2 SNEGSKA (reference sequence). The DNA of the CDR3 is TGCAGTGCTACTCTAGCGGGAGAACCAACCTTTACGCAGTATTTT. It codes for CSATLAGEPTFTQYF.

The chain joins TRBV12-3 or TRBV12-4 to TRBJ2-3; no reliable D call. The CDR3 covers 16 residues. V shed 5 bases and J shed 3 bases, with 18 bases lying between them. DNA of the CDR3: TGTGCCAGCAGTCCCCACTCTCCAACGCAAACAGATACGCAGTATTTT. This encodes CASSPHSPTQTDTQYF.

V is TRBV18 and J is TRBJ1-2; maybe TRBD1 (5 bases). V was shortened by 0 bases and J by 8 bases, with 13 bases between the two germline ends. The CDR3 length is 14 residues. The germline V gene encodes CDR1 KGHSH and CDR2 LQKENI. The CDR3 DNA follows: TGTGCCAGCTCACCACCCGCCAGGGAGGGCGGCTACACCTTC. It yields the protein CASSPPAREGGYTF.

The chain's CDR3 is CASSSRGQETQYF. CDR3 coding DNA: TGTGCCAGTAGTAGCAGGGGGCAAGAGACCCAGTACTTC. The chain carries TRBV19 and TRBJ2-5, with 7 bases matching TRBD1. The germline V gene has CDR1 LNHDA and CDR2 SQIVND (reference sequence). The CDR3 is made up of 13 amino acids. V lost 4 bases and J lost 2; bases outside the gene matches: 1.

This sequence joins TRBV15 and TRBJ1-5, with TRBD1 identical over 8 bases. This CDR3 comprises 17 residues. V gave up 4 bases and J gave up 4 bases; unmatched junction bases: 12. Germline loops: CDR1 LNHNV, CDR2 YYDKDF (reference sequence). The CDR3 protein is CATSNPRGDRLNQPQHF. For the CDR3, the DNA is TGTGCCACCAGCAACCCTAGGGGGGACAGGCTGAATCAGCCCCAGCATTTT.

The gene calls are TRBV11-2 and TRBJ2-4; D gene unclear. Germline CDR1 is SGHAT and CDR2 is FQNNGV. Trimming removed 2 bases from V and 10 bases from J, with 18 bases in between. The CDR3 has 15 residues. CDR3 DNA sequence: TGTGCCAGCAGCTTATCCCGGGCTCAGCTAGAGATTCAGTACTTC. This codes for CASSLSRAQLEIQYF.

V gene TRBV6-2 or TRBV6-3 combines with J gene TRBJ2-1; D is perhaps TRBD2 (6 bases). Germline V gives CDR1 MNHEY, CDR2 SVGEGT. CDR3 length equals 15 residues. V was cut by 6 bases and J by 4 bases, with 16 bases left in between. The CDR3 coding sequence is TGTGCCAGCAGACCTTCCGGGACTTCGTACAATGAGCAGTTCTTC. Amino acids: CASRPSGTSYNEQFF.